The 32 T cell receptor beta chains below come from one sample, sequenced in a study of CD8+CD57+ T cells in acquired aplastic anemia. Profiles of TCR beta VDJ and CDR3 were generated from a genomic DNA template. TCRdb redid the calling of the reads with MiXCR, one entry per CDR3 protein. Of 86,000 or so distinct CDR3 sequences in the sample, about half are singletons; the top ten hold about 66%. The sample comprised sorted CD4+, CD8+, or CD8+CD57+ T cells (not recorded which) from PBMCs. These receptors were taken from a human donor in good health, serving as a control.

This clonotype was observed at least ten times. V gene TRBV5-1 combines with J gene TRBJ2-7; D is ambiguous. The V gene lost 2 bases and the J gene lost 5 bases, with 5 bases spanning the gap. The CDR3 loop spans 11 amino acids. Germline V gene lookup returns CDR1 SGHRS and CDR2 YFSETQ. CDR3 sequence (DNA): TGCGCCAGCAGCTTCGCCAACGAGCAGTACTTC. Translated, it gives CASSFANEQYF.

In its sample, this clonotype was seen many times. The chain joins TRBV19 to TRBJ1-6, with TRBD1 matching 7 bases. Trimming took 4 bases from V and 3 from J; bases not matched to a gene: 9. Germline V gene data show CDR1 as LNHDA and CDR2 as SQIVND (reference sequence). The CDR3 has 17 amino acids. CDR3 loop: CASSRRDSFDYNSPLHF. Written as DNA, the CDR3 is TGTGCCAGTAGTAGGAGGGACAGCTTCGACTATAATTCACCCCTCCACTTT.

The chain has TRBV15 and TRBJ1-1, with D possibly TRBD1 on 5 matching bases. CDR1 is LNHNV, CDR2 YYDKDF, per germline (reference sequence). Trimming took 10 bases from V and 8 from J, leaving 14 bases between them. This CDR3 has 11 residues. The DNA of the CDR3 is TGTGCCAGCAGTAATCCAGGGGAAGCTTTCTTT. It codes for CASSNPGEAFF.

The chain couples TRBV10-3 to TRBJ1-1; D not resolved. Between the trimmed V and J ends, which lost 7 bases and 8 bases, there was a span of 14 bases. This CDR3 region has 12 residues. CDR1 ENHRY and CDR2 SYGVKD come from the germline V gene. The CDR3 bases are TGTGCCATCAAGGCCTTAGGGAACGAAGCTTTCTTT. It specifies CAIKALGNEAFF.

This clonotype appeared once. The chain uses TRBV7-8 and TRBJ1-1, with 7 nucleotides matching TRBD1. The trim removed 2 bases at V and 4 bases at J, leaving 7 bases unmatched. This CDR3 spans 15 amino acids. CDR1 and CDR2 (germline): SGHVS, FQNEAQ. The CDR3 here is CASSLRQGSITEAFF. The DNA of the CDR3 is TGTGCCAGCAGCTTAAGACAGGGTTCGATCACTGAAGCTTTCTTT.

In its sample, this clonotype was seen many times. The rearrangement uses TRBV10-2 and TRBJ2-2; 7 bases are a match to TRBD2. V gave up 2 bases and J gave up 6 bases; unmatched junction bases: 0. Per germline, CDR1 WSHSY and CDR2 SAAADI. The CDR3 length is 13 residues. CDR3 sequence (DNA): TGCGCCAGCAGTGAGCGGGAGGCCGGGGAGCTGTTTTTT. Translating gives CASSEREAGELFF.

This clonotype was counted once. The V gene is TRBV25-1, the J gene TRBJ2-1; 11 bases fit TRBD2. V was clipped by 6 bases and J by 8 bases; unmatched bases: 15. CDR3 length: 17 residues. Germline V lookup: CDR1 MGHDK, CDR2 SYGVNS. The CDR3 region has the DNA TGTGCCAGCAGCTCGACCTTACTACTAGCGGGAGTCGATGAGCAGTTCTTC. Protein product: CASSSTLLLAGVDEQFF.

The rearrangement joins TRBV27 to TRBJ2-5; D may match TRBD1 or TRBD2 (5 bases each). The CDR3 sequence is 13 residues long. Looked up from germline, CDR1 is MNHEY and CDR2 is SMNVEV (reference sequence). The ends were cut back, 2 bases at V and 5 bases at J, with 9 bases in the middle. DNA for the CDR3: TGTGCCAGCAGTTTAGGGGGTTTGGAGACCCAGTACTTC. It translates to CASSLGGLETQYF.

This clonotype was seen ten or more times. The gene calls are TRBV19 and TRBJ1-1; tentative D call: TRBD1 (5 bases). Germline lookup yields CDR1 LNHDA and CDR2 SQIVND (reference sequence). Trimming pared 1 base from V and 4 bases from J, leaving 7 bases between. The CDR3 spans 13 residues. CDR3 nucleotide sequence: TGTGCCAGTAGTATAGCAGGGAGCACTGAAGCTTTCTTT. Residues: CASSIAGSTEAFF.

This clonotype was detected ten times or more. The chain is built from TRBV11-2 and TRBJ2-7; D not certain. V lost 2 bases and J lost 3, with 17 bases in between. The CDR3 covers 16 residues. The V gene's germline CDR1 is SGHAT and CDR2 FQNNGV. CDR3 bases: TGTGCCAGCAGCTTAAGTGTGTGCACCAAAAACTACGAGCAGTACTTC. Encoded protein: CASSLSVCTKNYEQYF. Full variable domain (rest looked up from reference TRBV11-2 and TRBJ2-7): EAGVAQSPRYKIIEKRQSVAFWCNPISGHATLYWYQQILGQGPKLLIQFQNNGVVDDSQLPKDRFSAERLKGVDSTLKIQPAKLEDSAVYLCASSLSVCTKNYEQYFGPGTRLTVT.

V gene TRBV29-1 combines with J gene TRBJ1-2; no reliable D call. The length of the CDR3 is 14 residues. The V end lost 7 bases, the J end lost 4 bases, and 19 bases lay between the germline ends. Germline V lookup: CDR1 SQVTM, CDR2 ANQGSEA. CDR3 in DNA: TGCAGCGCCGACCACGGCCAAAACCTCTATGGCTACACCTTC. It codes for CSADHGQNLYGYTF.

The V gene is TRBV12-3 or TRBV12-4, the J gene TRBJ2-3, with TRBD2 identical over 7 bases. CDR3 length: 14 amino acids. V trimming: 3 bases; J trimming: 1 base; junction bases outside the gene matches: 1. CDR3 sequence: CASSFTSGTDTQYF. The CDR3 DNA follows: TGTGCCAGCAGTTTCACTAGCGGCACAGATACGCAGTATTTT.

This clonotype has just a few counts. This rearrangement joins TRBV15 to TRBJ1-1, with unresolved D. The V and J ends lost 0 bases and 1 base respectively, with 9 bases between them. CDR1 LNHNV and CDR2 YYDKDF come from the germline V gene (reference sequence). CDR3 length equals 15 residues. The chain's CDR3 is CATSREKGANTEAFF. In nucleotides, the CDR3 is TGTGCCACCAGCAGAGAAAAGGGTGCGAACACTGAAGCTTTCTTT.

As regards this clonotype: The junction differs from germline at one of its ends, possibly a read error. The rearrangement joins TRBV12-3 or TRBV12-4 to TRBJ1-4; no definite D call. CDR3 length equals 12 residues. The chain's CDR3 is CASSLAKEKLFF. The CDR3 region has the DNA TGTGCCAGCAGTTTAGCTAAAGAAAAACTGTTTTTT.

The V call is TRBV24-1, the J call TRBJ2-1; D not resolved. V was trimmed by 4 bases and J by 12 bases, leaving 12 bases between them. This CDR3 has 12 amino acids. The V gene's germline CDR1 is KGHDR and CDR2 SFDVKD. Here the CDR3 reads CATSEGDSGQFF. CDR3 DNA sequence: TGTGCCACCAGTGAGGGCGACTCAGGGCAGTTCTTC.

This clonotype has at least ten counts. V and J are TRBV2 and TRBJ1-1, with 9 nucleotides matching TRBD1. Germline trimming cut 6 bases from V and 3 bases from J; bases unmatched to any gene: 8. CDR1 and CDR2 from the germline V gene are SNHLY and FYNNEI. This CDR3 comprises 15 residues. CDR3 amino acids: CASRPEQGADTEAFF. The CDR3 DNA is TGTGCCAGCAGACCCGAACAGGGGGCAGACACTGAAGCTTTCTTT.

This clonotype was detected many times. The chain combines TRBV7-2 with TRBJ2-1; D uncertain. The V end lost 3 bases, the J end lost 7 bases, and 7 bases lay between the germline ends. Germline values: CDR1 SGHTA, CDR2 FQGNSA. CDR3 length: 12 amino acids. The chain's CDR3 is CASSLDGNEQFF. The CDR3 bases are TGTGCCAGCAGCTTGGACGGGAATGAGCAGTTCTTC. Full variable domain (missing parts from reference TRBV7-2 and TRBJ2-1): GAGVSQSPSNKVTEKGKDVELRCDPISGHTALYWYRQSLGQGLEFLIYFQGNSAPDKSGLPSDRFSAERTGGSVSTLTIQRTQQEDSAVYLCASSLDGNEQFFGPGTRLTVL.

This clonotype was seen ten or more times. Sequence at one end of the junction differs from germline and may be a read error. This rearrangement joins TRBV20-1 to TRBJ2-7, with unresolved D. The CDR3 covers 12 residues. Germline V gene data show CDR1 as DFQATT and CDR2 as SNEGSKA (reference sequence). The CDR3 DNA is TGCAGTGCCAGAGATGCGACCTACGAGCAGTACTTC. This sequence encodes CSARDATYEQYF.

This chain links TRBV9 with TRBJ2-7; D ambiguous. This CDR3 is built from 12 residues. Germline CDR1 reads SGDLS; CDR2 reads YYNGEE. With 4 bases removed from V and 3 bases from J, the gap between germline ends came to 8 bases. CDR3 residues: CASSPADYEQYF. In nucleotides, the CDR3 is TGTGCCAGCAGCCCTGCGGACTACGAGCAGTACTTC.

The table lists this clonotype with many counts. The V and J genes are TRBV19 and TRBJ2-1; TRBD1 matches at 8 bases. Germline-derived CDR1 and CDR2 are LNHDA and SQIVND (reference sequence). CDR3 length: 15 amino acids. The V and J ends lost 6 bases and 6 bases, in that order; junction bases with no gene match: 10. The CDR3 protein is CASSPNPGQGNEQFF. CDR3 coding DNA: TGTGCCAGTAGCCCCAACCCCGGACAGGGCAATGAGCAGTTCTTC.

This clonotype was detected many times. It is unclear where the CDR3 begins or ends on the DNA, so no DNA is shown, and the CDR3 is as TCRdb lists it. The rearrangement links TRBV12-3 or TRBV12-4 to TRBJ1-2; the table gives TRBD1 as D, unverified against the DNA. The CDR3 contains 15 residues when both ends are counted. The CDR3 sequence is CASSFGPGVRYGYTF.

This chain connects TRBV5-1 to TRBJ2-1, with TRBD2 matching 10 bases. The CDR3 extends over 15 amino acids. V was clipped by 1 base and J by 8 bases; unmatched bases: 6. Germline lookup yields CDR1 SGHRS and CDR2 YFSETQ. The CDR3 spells CASSLSSGRLDEQFF. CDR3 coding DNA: TGCGCCAGCAGCTTGTCTAGCGGGAGACTCGATGAGCAGTTCTTC.

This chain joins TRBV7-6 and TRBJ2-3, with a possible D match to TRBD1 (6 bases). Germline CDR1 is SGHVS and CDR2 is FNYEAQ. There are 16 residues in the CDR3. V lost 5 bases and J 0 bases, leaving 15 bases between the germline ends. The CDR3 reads CASSALGTYSTDTQYF. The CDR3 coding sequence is TGTGCCAGCAGCGCCTTGGGGACATACAGCACAGATACGCAGTATTTT.

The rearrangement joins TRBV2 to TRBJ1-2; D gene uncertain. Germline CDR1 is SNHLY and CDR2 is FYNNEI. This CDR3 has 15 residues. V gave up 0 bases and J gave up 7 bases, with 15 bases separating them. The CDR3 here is CASSEAPGSPGGYTF. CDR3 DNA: TGTGCCAGCAGTGAAGCGCCGGGATCCCCTGGTGGCTACACCTTC. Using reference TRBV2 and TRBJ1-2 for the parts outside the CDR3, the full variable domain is EPEVTQTPSHQVTQMGQEVILRCVPISNHLYFYWYRQILGQKVEFLVSFYNNEISEKSEIFDDQFSVERPDGSNFTLKIRSTKLEDSAMYFCASSEAPGSPGGYTFGSGTRLTVV.

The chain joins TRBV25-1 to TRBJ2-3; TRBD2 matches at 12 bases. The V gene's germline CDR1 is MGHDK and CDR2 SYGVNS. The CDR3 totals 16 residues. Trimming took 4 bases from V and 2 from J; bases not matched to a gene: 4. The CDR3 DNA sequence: TGTGCCAGCAGTGCGACTAGCGGGGGCCTCACAGATACGCAGTATTTT. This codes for CASSATSGGLTDTQYF.

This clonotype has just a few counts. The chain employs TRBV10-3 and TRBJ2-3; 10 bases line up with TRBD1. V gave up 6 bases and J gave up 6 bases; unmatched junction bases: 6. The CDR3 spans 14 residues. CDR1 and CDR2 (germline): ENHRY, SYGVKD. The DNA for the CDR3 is TGTGCCATCAGCCCGACAGGGGGCCTGGATACGCAGTATTTT. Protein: CAISPTGGLDTQYF.

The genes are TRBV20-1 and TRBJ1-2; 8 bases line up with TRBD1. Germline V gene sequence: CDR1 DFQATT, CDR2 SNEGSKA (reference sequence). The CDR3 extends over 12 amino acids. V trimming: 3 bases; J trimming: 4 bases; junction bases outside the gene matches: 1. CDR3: CSASGQGYGYTF. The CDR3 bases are TGCAGTGCTAGTGGACAGGGCTATGGCTACACCTTC.

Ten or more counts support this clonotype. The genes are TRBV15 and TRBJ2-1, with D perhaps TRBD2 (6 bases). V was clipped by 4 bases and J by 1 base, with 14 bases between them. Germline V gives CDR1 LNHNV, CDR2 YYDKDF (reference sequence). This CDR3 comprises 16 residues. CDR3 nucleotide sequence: TGTGCCACCAGCACTGGGCGGGGACCGTCCTACAATGAGCAGTTCTTC. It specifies CATSTGRGPSYNEQFF.

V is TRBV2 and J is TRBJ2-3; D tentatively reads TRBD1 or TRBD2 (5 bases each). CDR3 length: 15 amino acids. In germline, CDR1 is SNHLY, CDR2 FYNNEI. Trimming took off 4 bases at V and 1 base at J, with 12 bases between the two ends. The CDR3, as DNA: TGTGCCAGCAGTGGAGGGGAATATGGCACAGATACGCAGTATTTT. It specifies CASSGGEYGTDTQYF.

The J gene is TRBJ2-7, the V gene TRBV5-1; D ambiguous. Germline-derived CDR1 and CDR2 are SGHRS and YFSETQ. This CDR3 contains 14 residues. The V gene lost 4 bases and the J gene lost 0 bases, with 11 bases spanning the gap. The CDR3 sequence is CASSSAEFSYEQYF. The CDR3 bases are TGCGCCAGCAGCAGCGCGGAATTCTCCTACGAGCAGTACTTC.

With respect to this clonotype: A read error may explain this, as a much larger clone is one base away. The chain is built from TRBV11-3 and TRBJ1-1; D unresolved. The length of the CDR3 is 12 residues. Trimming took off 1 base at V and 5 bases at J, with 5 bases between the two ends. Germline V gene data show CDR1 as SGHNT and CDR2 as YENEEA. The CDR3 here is CASSLGMTEAFF. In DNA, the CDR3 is TGTGCCAGCAGCTTAGGGATGACTGAAGCTTTCTTT.

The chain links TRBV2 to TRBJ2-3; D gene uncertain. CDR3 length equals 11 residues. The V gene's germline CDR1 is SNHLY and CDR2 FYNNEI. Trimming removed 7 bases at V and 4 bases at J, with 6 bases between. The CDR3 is CASTSPDTQYF. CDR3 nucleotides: TGTGCCAGCACATCGCCAGATACGCAGTATTTT.